This T cell receptor (beta chain) was sequenced for a study of cytomegalovirus exposure and HLA in healthy donors. Study-wide findings and caveats: Investigators reported 150 to 200 TCR beta chains as tied to cytomegalovirus. In the 120 or so validation repertoires, around 95% of cluster scores exceeded 0, per a later analysis. There were some public TCRs occurring in many donors, but most TCR sequences were rare.

CDR1 GTSNPN and CDR2 SVGIG come from the germline V gene (reference sequence). The trim removed 0 bases at V and 2 bases at J, leaving 10 bases unmatched. The CDR3 covers 16 residues. With regard to this clone: The antigen remains unidentified.

Using immunoSEQ multiplex PCR, the repertoire was profiled, and TCRdb retains in-frame clones only, with some absent. The sample has about 130,000 clones; 88% are singletons. The sample was PBMCs. The V gene is TRBV30, the J gene TRBJ2-7; 7 nucleotides agree with TRBD2. This TCR was sampled from a man aged 25-45 years in good health and CMV-seronegative. The CDR3 is CAWSVLLAGKTYEQYF. The CDR3 nucleotides read TGTGCCTGGAGTGTACTTTTAGCGGGCAAAACCTACGAGCAGTACTTC.